A single sample gave rise to the 13 T cell receptor beta chains below, sequenced in a study of cytomegalovirus exposure and HLA in healthy donors. The PCR employed 60 Vbeta primers together with 13 Jbeta primers. This table comes from immunoSEQ multiplex PCR, and its TCRdb copy is limited to in-frame clones, with some not included. The data hold some 240,000 clones, with approximately 91% observed a single time. The sequenced material came from PBMCs. These receptors all come from a girl aged 2-9 years in good health and CMV-seronegative.

Only one count was recorded for this clone. The CDR3 DNA reads TGTGCCAGCAGCTTAGTAGGGACATTAAACACTGAAGCTTTCTTT. Amino acids: CASSLVGTLNTEAFF. The chain links TRBV7-9 to TRBJ1-1, with D possibly being TRBD1 (6 bases). The CDR3 is made up of 15 amino acids. V was shortened by 1 base and J by 2 bases, with 11 bases between the two germline ends. CDR1 SEHNR and CDR2 FQNEAQ come from the germline V gene (reference sequence). Drawing the rest from reference TRBV7-9 and TRBJ1-1, the complete variable domain is DTGVSQNPRHKITKRGQNVTFRCDPISEHNRLYWYRQTLGQGPEFLTYFQNEAQLEKSRLLSDRFSAERPKGSFSTLEIQRTEQGDSAMYLCASSLVGTLNTEAFFGQGTRLTVV.

The chain is built from TRBV7-3 and TRBJ2-1; a possible D gene is TRBD1 (5 bases). With 4 bases removed from V and 6 bases from J, the gap between germline ends came to 10 bases. The germline V gene has CDR1 SGHTA and CDR2 FQGTGA. CDR3 length: 13 residues. Here the CDR3 DNA reads TGTGCCAGCAGCTACAGGACCTCCAATGAGCAGTTCTTC. Residues: CASSYRTSNEQFF. Full variable domain (outside the CDR3, taken from reference TRBV7-3 and TRBJ2-1): GAGVSQTPSNKVTEKGKYVELRCDPISGHTALYWYRQSLGQGPEFLIYFQGTGAADDSGLPNDRFFAVRPEGSVSTLKIQRTERGDSAVYLCASSYRTSNEQFFGPGTRLTVL.

The chain is built from TRBV29-1 and TRBJ1-2; TRBD1 agrees at 7 bases. Germline CDR1 SQVTM, CDR2 ANQGSEA. V lost 2 bases, J lost 3 bases, and 9 bases stayed unmatched. The CDR3 consists of 15 residues. Here the CDR3 reads CSVEWGMGQHYGYTF. The DNA for the CDR3 is TGCAGCGTTGAATGGGGAATGGGACAGCACTATGGCTACACCTTC.

This chain links TRBV5-4 with TRBJ1-1, with 9 nucleotides matching TRBD1. Germline assignment: CDR1 SGHNT and CDR2 YYREEE (reference sequence). J lost 4 bases, V lost 4 bases, and 8 bases had no gene match. CDR3 length equals 15 residues. The CDR3 protein is CASSAGTGRGTEAFF. The CDR3 DNA reads TGTGCCAGCAGCGCCGGGACAGGGAGGGGCACTGAAGCTTTCTTT.

CDR3 sequence reads: CSAPSGMSSYNEQFF. As DNA, the CDR3 is TGCAGCGCTCCGTCGGGGATGAGCTCCTACAATGAGCAGTTCTTC. The chain combines TRBV29-1 with TRBJ2-1, with D possibly matching TRBD2 (5 bases). Per germline, CDR1 SQVTM and CDR2 ANQGSEA. The length of the CDR3 is 15 residues. V was shortened by 7 bases and J by 0 bases, with 16 bases between the two germline ends.

This clone has a single count. V and J are TRBV5-1 and TRBJ2-5; 9 bases align to TRBD2. The CDR3 contains 15 residues. Germline loops: CDR1 SGHRS, CDR2 YFSETQ. V shed 0 bases and J 4 bases; nucleotides not matched to a gene: 4. DNA of the CDR3: TGCGCCAGCAGCTTGGGACTAGCGGCTACAGAGACCCAGTACTTC. Amino acids: CASSLGLAATETQYF.

The CDR3: CASSLSSTGYNEQFF. CDR3 sequence (DNA): TGTGCCAGCAGTTTAAGTTCGACGGGCTACAATGAGCAGTTCTTC. The J gene is TRBJ2-1, the V gene TRBV28, with D hard to call. Germline V gives CDR1 MDHEN, CDR2 SYDVKM. The CDR3 totals 15 residues. V dropped 2 bases and J dropped 3 bases, with 11 bases sitting between them. Supplemented by reference TRBV28 and TRBJ2-1, the full variable domain reads DVKVTQSSRYLVKRTGEKVFLECVQDMDHENMFWYRQDPGLGLRLIYFSYDVKMKEKGDIPEGYSVSREKKERFSLILESASTNQTSMYLCASSLSSTGYNEQFFGPGTRLTVL.

The chain has TRBV5-1 and TRBJ2-1; 11 nucleotides line up with TRBD2. J was trimmed by 5 bases and V by 7 bases; bases with no gene match: 8. Germline V gene data show CDR1 as SGHRS and CDR2 as YFSETQ. The CDR3 is 15 residues long. The DNA of the CDR3 is TGCGCCAGCCGTCAAACTAGCGGGAGCCACAATGAGCAGTTCTTC. Translating it yields CASRQTSGSHNEQFF.

The chain uses TRBV7-9 and TRBJ2-5; D ambiguous. Between the trimmed V and J ends, which lost 2 bases and 5 bases, there was a span of 15 bases. Per germline, CDR1 SEHNR and CDR2 FQNEAQ (reference sequence). The CDR3 loop spans 15 amino acids. The CDR3 DNA is TGTGCCAGCAGCTTACGCAGTAGCATAGAGGAGACCCAGTACTTC. Translated, it gives CASSLRSSIEETQYF.

The chain employs TRBV28 and TRBJ2-3, with TRBD2 matching 8 bases. With V trimmed by 2 bases and J by 2 bases, 9 bases remained unmatched. The CDR3 extends over 17 amino acids. Germline CDR1 reads MDHEN; CDR2 reads SYDVKM. This chain's CDR3 is CASSLGIERGFTDTQYF. CDR3 nucleotide sequence: TGTGCCAGCAGTTTAGGCATCGAGCGGGGGTTCACAGATACGCAGTATTTT.

The chain has TRBV5-6 and TRBJ1-6, with a tentative D call TRBD1 (6 bases). Per germline, CDR1 SGHDT and CDR2 YYEEEE. There are 17 residues in the CDR3. V lost 0 bases and J lost 0, with 10 bases in between. CDR3 sequence (DNA): TGTGCCAGCAGCTTGGGGACAGCGAGCTCCTATAATTCACCCCTCCACTTT. Protein product: CASSLGTASSYNSPLHF.

This clone was seen more than once but under ten times. The rearrangement joins TRBV4-2 to TRBJ2-3; TRBD2 aligns across 10 bases. The germline V gene encodes CDR1 LGHNA and CDR2 YNFKEQ. The ends lost 0 bases at V and 1 base at J; junction bases unmatched: 1. CDR3 size: 16 residues. CDR3 nucleotides: TGTGCCAGCAGCCAAGATCTAGCGGGGGGCACAGATACGCAGTATTTT. This gives the protein CASSQDLAGGTDTQYF.

The J gene is TRBJ2-7, the V gene TRBV5-1; TRBD2 might be the D (7 bases). Germline lookup yields CDR1 SGHRS and CDR2 YFSETQ. Trimming stripped 0 bases from V and 4 bases from J, with 14 bases between. The CDR3 totals 15 residues. The CDR3 DNA follows: TGCGCCAGCAGCTTGGCCGGGGGGCGGGGGTACGAGCAGTACTTC. Its protein is CASSLAGGRGYEQYF.